One and the same sample provided the 6 T cell receptor beta chains below, sequenced in a study of Graves' ophthalmopathy and Graves' hyperthyroidism. The authors amplified TCR beta CDR3 regions from RNA transcripts. The workflow started with a first-round RT-PCR run with HTBI primers and then moved on to a second-round multiplex PCR. Using its own MiXCR run on the multiplex PCR reads, TCRdb lists one record per CDR3 protein. The sample holds about 660,000 distinct CDR3 sequences; under 50% are singletons and the top ten take 3.3%. Sequencing was carried out using peripheral blood. The receptors were gathered from an adult man with Graves' ophthalmopathy.

Turning to this clonotype: The junction and the germline gene differ at one end; a read error may be behind it. The chain employs TRBV5-8 and TRBJ2-6, with D possibly being TRBD1 or TRBD2 (8 bases each). The V gene's germline CDR1 is SGHTS and CDR2 YDEGEE. The CDR3 is 17 residues long. CDR3 coding DNA: TGTGCCAGCAGCCCTGGACAGGGAAGTAGCGGGGACAACGTCCTGACTTTC. Encoded protein: CASSPGQGSSGDNVLTF.

With respect to this clonotype: This may be a read error, as it is one base from a much larger clone. The V gene is TRBV19, the J gene TRBJ1-5; no reliable D call. Germline V gene data show CDR1 as LNHDA and CDR2 as SQIVND (reference sequence). Trimming shortened V by 6 bases and J by 3 bases, and 15 bases separated the two germline ends. This CDR3 is built from 15 residues. CDR3 protein: CASRISLRLNQPQHF. The CDR3 DNA is TGTGCCAGTAGGATAAGTCTCAGGCTCAATCAGCCCCAGCATTTT.

This clonotype came up many times. The chain combines TRBV7-8 with TRBJ1-2, with D uncertain. Germline CDR1 reads SGHVS; CDR2 reads FQNEAQ. The CDR3 extends over 14 amino acids. Trimming pared 5 bases from V and 2 bases from J, leaving 12 bases between. In DNA form, the CDR3 reads TGTGCCAGCAGCAAGCTCATGGGGAACTATGGCTACACCTTC. Its translation is CASSKLMGNYGYTF.

This clonotype was detected ten times or more. The chain has TRBV5-1 and TRBJ1-3, with D hard to call. V gave up 2 bases and J gave up 2 bases, with 5 bases separating them. This CDR3 has 13 residues. Germline V gene lookup returns CDR1 SGHRS and CDR2 YFSETQ. CDR3 amino acids: CASSFGAGNTIYF. CDR3 sequence (DNA): TGCGCCAGCAGCTTCGGGGCTGGAAACACCATATATTTT. Variable domain in full (rest from reference TRBV5-1 and TRBJ1-3): KAGVTQTPRYLIKTRGQQVTLSCSPISGHRSVSWYQQTPGQGLQFLFEYFSETQRNKGNFPGRFSGRQFSNSRSEMNVSTLELGDSALYLCASSFGAGNTIYFGEGSWLTVV.

This clonotype turned up a few times. The chain links TRBV5-1 to TRBJ2-2; 7 bases align to TRBD1. Trimming at V came to 4 bases and at J to 1 base, leaving 7 bases not matched to a gene. The CDR3 is made up of 16 amino acids. CDR1 is SGHRS, CDR2 YFSETQ, per germline. CDR3 amino acids: CASSPTGTENTGELFF. The CDR3 region has the DNA TGCGCCAGCAGCCCTACCGGGACAGAGAACACCGGGGAGCTGTTTTTT.

The V gene is TRBV11-1, the J gene TRBJ2-7; D gene unclear. CDR1 SGHAT and CDR2 FQDESV come from the germline V gene (reference sequence). The CDR3 is made up of 16 amino acids. Between the trimmed V and J ends, which lost 3 bases and 0 bases, there was a span of 15 bases. The DNA of the CDR3 is TGTGCCAGCAGCTTTAAGGATACGGGTTTCTCCTACGAGCAGTACTTC. The encoded protein is CASSFKDTGFSYEQYF.